The 31 T cell receptor beta chains below come from one sample, sequenced in a study of T cells after yellow fever vaccination. One entry per CDR3 protein, called by TCRdb with MiXCR from the 5' RACE reads. The sample yields 120,000 to 150,000 distinct CDR3 sequences, roughly 8.2% seen once. This specimen was CD4+ T cells sorted from PBMCs, taken 5 days after the yellow fever booster vaccination. The receptor source for this set is a man aged 25-45 years who received the YFV17D yellow fever vaccine.

This clonotype was seen many times. This sequence joins TRBV28 and TRBJ2-5; D uncertain. Germline V gives CDR1 MDHEN, CDR2 SYDVKM. The CDR3 runs 12 residues. V was trimmed by 10 bases and J by 4 bases, leaving 13 bases between them. The CDR3 coding sequence is TGTGCCATGGGTGGGTTCGGAGAGACCCAGTACTTC. Translated, it gives CAMGGFGETQYF.

The sample holds many counts of this clonotype. The chain uses TRBV7-9 and TRBJ2-7, with 7 bases that match TRBD1. Germline CDR1 SEHNR, CDR2 FQNEAQ (reference sequence). The CDR3 is 13 amino acids. V was clipped by 7 bases and J by 4 bases; unmatched bases: 7. The CDR3 coding sequence is TGTGCCAGCAAACTCCAACAGGGGTACGAGCAGTACTTC. Translating gives CASKLQQGYEQYF.

In this sample, this clonotype turned up many times. The CDR3 bases are TGCGCCAGCAGCTCGGGACAATACACAGATACGCAGTATTTT. Translated: CASSSGQYTDTQYF. This chain connects TRBV5-1 to TRBJ2-3, with a weak D call TRBD1 (6 bases). Germline-derived CDR1 and CDR2 are SGHRS and YFSETQ. This CDR3 has 14 amino acids. V was pared by 3 bases and J by 2 bases, with 10 bases between.

Details on this clonotype: Given a much more abundant clone one base away, this may be a read error. V usage is TRBV24-1 and J usage is TRBJ2-5; D remains unclear. Per the germline V gene, CDR1 is KGHDR and CDR2 is SFDVKD. The CDR3 has 15 amino acids. In DNA form, the CDR3 reads TGTGCCCCCAGTGATCCAAGTAGTGGTGTGGAGACCCAGTACTTC. Its protein product is CAPSDPSSGVETQYF.

This clonotype was detected many times. The chain joins TRBV2 to TRBJ1-5; D call uncertain. CDR1 and CDR2 (germline): SNHLY, FYNNEI. V lost 11 bases to trimming and J lost 5 bases, with 16 bases between them. The CDR3 has 13 amino acids. The CDR3 loop reads CAGQEDVDQPQHF. DNA of the CDR3: TGTGCCGGGCAAGAGGACGTTGATCAGCCCCAGCATTTT.

This clonotype has at least ten counts. The rearrangement uses TRBV5-1 and TRBJ2-7, with D uncertain. From germline, CDR1 is SGHRS and CDR2 YFSETQ. This CDR3 region has 12 residues. Trimming shortened V by 4 bases and J by 3 bases, and 8 bases separated the two germline ends. The chain's CDR3 is CASSPDDYEQYF. The CDR3 DNA reads TGCGCCAGCAGCCCCGACGACTACGAGCAGTACTTC. The full variable domain, its missing parts supplied by reference TRBV5-1 and TRBJ2-7, is KAGVTQTPRYLIKTRGQQVTLSCSPISGHRSVSWYQQTPGQGLQFLFEYFSETQRNKGNFPGRFSGRQFSNSRSEMNVSTLELGDSALYLCASSPDDYEQYFGPGTRLTVT.

This clonotype was seen more than once but under ten times. The chain recombines TRBV19 with TRBJ2-1, with D unclear. CDR3 size: 13 residues. V was clipped by 9 bases and J by 7 bases, with 16 bases between them. Per the germline V gene, CDR1 is LNHDA and CDR2 is SQIVND (reference sequence). CDR3 in amino acids: CASKPPRINEQFF. DNA for the CDR3: TGTGCCAGCAAGCCCCCCCGAATAAATGAGCAGTTCTTC.

This clonotype was observed many times. The V call is TRBV6-2 or TRBV6-3, the J call TRBJ2-3; D remains unclear. Trimming stripped 2 bases from V and 0 bases from J, with 15 bases between. This CDR3 contains 17 residues. From germline, CDR1 is MNHEY and CDR2 SVGEGT. The DNA for the CDR3 is TGTGCCAGCAGTTACCAAAGCGTTGGGATTAGCACAGATACGCAGTATTTT. This codes for CASSYQSVGISTDTQYF.

This clonotype was found many times. The genes are TRBV11-2 and TRBJ2-6; D might be TRBD1 (6 bases). Trimming cost V 5 bases and J 2 bases, with 10 bases left between them. CDR3 length: 15 amino acids. Per the germline V gene, CDR1 is SGHAT and CDR2 is FQNNGV. The CDR3 coding sequence is TGTGCCAGCAGCCATCACAGGGCTGGGGCCAACGTCCTGACTTTC. Its protein is CASSHHRAGANVLTF.

In its sample, this clonotype was seen many times. V usage is TRBV7-2 and J usage is TRBJ2-1, with 10 bases aligning to TRBD2. CDR3 length equals 15 residues. Looked up from germline, CDR1 is SGHTA and CDR2 is FQGNSA. With 5 bases clipped from V and 4 bases from J, the junction kept 5 bases outside the gene matches. The CDR3 protein is CASSRRTSGYNEQFF. The CDR3 bases are TGTGCCAGCAGCCGTAGGACTAGCGGTTACAATGAGCAGTTCTTC.

This clonotype was detected many times. This chain links TRBV6-2 or TRBV6-3 with TRBJ2-1; perhaps TRBD1 as D (6 bases). V was cut by 6 bases and J by 0 bases, with 15 bases left in between. The CDR3 contains 16 residues. Germline V gene data show CDR1 as MNHEY and CDR2 as SVGEGT. DNA of the CDR3: TGTGCCAGCAGCCAGACAGGACTCAGCTCCTACAATGAGCAGTTCTTC. Translated: CASSQTGLSSYNEQFF.

This clonotype was detected many times. This chain uses TRBV15 with TRBJ2-5; 8 bases map to TRBD2. CDR1 LNHNV and CDR2 YYDKDF come from the germline V gene (reference sequence). This CDR3 is built from 15 residues. The trim removed 6 bases at V and 4 bases at J, leaving 10 bases unmatched. The CDR3 loop reads CATSLGAGGLETQYF. CDR3 in DNA: TGTGCCACCAGTTTGGGGGCGGGAGGACTAGAGACCCAGTACTTC.

This clonotype was recorded at least ten times. V and J are TRBV6-2 or TRBV6-3 and TRBJ2-7, with a weak D call TRBD1 (6 bases). Per the germline V gene, CDR1 is MNHEY and CDR2 is SVGEGT. The CDR3 runs to 11 residues. The germline V and J ends were trimmed by 10 bases and 5 bases, with 12 bases remaining between them. CDR3 amino acids: CATGQTHEQYF. As DNA, the CDR3 is TGTGCCACCGGACAGACCCACGAGCAGTACTTC.

This clonotype was seen repeatedly, ten times or more. The V call is TRBV28, the J call TRBJ2-4; D not certain. CDR3 length equals 13 residues. Trimming stripped 2 bases from V and 3 bases from J, with 5 bases between. Germline V gives CDR1 MDHEN, CDR2 SYDVKM. In DNA, the CDR3 is TGTGCCAGCAGTTTAGAGTACAAAAACATTCAGTACTTC. Protein sequence: CASSLEYKNIQYF.

This clonotype was detected only a few times. The chain recombines TRBV30 with TRBJ2-4, with 7 bases aligning to TRBD1. This CDR3 has 13 amino acids. Germline CDR1 reads GTSNPN; CDR2 reads SVGIG (reference sequence). V lost 4 bases to trimming and J lost 8 bases; unmatched junction nucleotides: 8. The CDR3 spells CAWKRGLVDIQYF. CDR3 nucleotide sequence: TGTGCCTGGAAGAGGGGGCTGGTAGACATTCAGTACTTC.

Many counts were recorded for this clonotype. The V gene is TRBV27, the J gene TRBJ1-1; D possibly corresponds to TRBD1 (6 bases). Trimming removed 0 bases from V and 6 bases from J, with 29 bases in between. Looked up from germline, CDR1 is MNHEY and CDR2 is SMNVEV (reference sequence). This CDR3 spans 20 amino acids. The CDR3, as DNA: TGTGCCAGCAGTTTATCCGTTCATGGGGGGCGCGTTCGGGTTACCCCTGAAGCTTTCTTT. It is translated as CASSLSVHGGRVRVTPEAFF.

This clonotype was seen at least ten times. The CDR3: CASRTFGNEQFF. The DNA for the CDR3 is TGTGCCAGCCGGACCTTCGGCAATGAGCAGTTCTTC. The chain links TRBV28 to TRBJ2-1; D gene uncertain. Germline V CDR1 and CDR2: MDHEN, SYDVKM. V was clipped by 8 bases and J by 6 bases, with 11 bases between them. CDR3 length equals 12 residues.

Ten or more counts support this clonotype. The rearrangement uses TRBV7-9 and TRBJ1-1; D ambiguous. The germline V and J ends were trimmed by 1 base and 0 bases, with 9 bases remaining between them. This CDR3 spans 15 amino acids. CDR1 SEHNR and CDR2 FQNEAQ come from the germline V gene (reference sequence). CDR3 loop: CASSLGLGLNTEAFF. For the CDR3, the DNA is TGTGCCAGCAGCTTAGGACTCGGACTGAACACTGAAGCTTTCTTT. The full variable domain, completed using reference TRBV7-9 and TRBJ1-1, is DTGVSQNPRHKITKRGQNVTFRCDPISEHNRLYWYRQTLGQGPEFLTYFQNEAQLEKSRLLSDRFSAERPKGSFSTLEIQRTEQGDSAMYLCASSLGLGLNTEAFFGQGTRLTVV.

This clonotype was detected many times. V gene TRBV23-1 combines with J gene TRBJ2-7, with unresolved D. TRBV23-1 is an ORF; its function is uncertain. This CDR3 has 13 residues. V lost 0 bases and J lost 4, with 7 bases in between. The chain's CDR3 is CASSQSKAYEQYF. The DNA of the CDR3 is TGCGCCAGCAGTCAATCAAAGGCTTACGAGCAGTACTTC.

This clonotype was counted at least ten times. The V and J genes are TRBV11-1 and TRBJ2-7; 8 bases line up with TRBD1. J gave up 2 bases and V 4 bases, and 7 bases lay outside the gene matches. The CDR3 consists of 15 residues. Germline CDR1 SGHAT, CDR2 FQDESV (reference sequence). The CDR3 coding sequence is TGTGCCAGCAGCTCAAGGACAGGGTTGACCTACGAGCAGTACTTC. It codes for CASSSRTGLTYEQYF.

Concerning this clonotype: One base away lies a much larger clone, so this may be a sequencing read error. The chain employs TRBV3-1 and TRBJ2-3; D gene ambiguous. Germline assignment: CDR1 LGHDT and CDR2 YNNKEL (reference sequence). With 5 bases removed from V and 4 bases from J, the gap between germline ends came to 19 bases. CDR3 size: 16 residues. The DNA for the CDR3 is TGTGCCAGCAGCTTTCTGAGACGAACCTCCCCAGATACGCAGTATTTT. Protein: CASSFLRRTSPDTQYF.

This clonotype has ten or more counts. The chain is built from TRBV29-1 and TRBJ1-2; unclear D gene. The germline V gene encodes CDR1 SQVTM and CDR2 ANQGSEA. The CDR3 is made up of 10 amino acids. Trimming left V 4 bases short and J 11 bases short, with 11 bases between. CDR3 amino acids: CSVGERSYTF. CDR3 sequence (DNA): TGCAGCGTTGGGGAGAGATCATACACCTTC.

At least ten counts were recorded for this clonotype. This chain connects TRBV7-9 to TRBJ2-7; D unresolved. V was clipped by 1 base and J by 3 bases, with 16 bases between them. The CDR3 consists of 16 residues. CDR1 and CDR2 (germline): SEHNR, FQNEAQ (reference sequence). The CDR3 nucleotides are TGTGCCAGCAGCTTAGTTGGGCTTGGTAGCCACTACGAGCAGTACTTC. This codes for CASSLVGLGSHYEQYF.

This clonotype was seen ten or more times. This chain links TRBV5-5 with TRBJ2-1; 10 positions agree with TRBD1. Germline trimming cut 4 bases from V and 4 bases from J; bases unmatched to any gene: 11. CDR3 length: 17 amino acids. In germline, CDR1 is SGHKS, CDR2 YYEKEE (reference sequence). The CDR3 protein is CASSGGTGAPLYNEQFF. The CDR3 coding sequence is TGTGCCAGCAGCGGCGGGACAGGGGCCCCCCTATACAATGAGCAGTTCTTC.

On this clonotype itself: This could be a read error, since a much larger clone is one nucleotide away. The chain has TRBV10-3 and TRBJ2-6; 10 nucleotides line up with TRBD1. This CDR3 contains 18 residues. Germline values: CDR1 ENHRY, CDR2 SYGVKD. The CDR3 DNA reads TGTGCCATCAGTGCTGGGACAGGGGCCCACTCTGGGGTCAACGTCCTGACTTTC. This gives the protein CAISAGTGAHSGVNVLTF.

This clonotype was counted at least ten times. V usage is TRBV29-1 and J usage is TRBJ1-5; D might be TRBD1 (5 bases). CDR3 length: 16 amino acids. Trimming removed 4 bases at V and 0 bases at J, with 16 bases between. The germline V gene encodes CDR1 SQVTM and CDR2 ANQGSEA. The CDR3 coding sequence is TGCAGCGTTGCCGTGGGGACTTCAAATAGCAATCAGCCCCAGCATTTT. Protein product: CSVAVGTSNSNQPQHF.

Ten or more counts support this clonotype. The V call is TRBV7-2, the J call TRBJ2-7; no firm D call. Trimming stripped 2 bases from V and 3 bases from J, with 8 bases between. The length of the CDR3 is 13 residues. Germline CDR1 reads SGHTA; CDR2 reads FQGNSA. CDR3 nucleotide sequence: TGTGCCAGCAGCTTAATCCCCCTCTACGAGCAGTACTTC. Its protein product is CASSLIPLYEQYF.

This clonotype was detected only a few times. The chain joins TRBV5-1 to TRBJ2-1; TRBD2 aligns across 9 bases. This CDR3 spans 18 amino acids. With V trimmed by 6 bases and J by 6 bases, 19 bases remained unmatched. Germline-derived CDR1 and CDR2 are SGHRS and YFSETQ. CDR3 sequence: CASTHPGSGGLRGNEQFF. CDR3 sequence (DNA): TGCGCCAGCACCCACCCCGGTAGCGGGGGTCTGAGGGGCAATGAGCAGTTCTTC.

This clonotype was recorded at least ten times. The chain has TRBV7-9 and TRBJ2-2; D may be TRBD1 or TRBD2 (5 bases each). The V gene's germline CDR1 is SEHNR and CDR2 FQNEAQ (reference sequence). The CDR3 is 14 amino acids. V lost 3 bases and J 6 bases, leaving 11 bases between the germline ends. CDR3 coding DNA: TGTGCCAGCAGCTTTGAGGGGCCCCCCGGGGAGCTGTTTTTT. Encoded protein: CASSFEGPPGELFF.

This clonotype was seen many times. The V and J genes are TRBV6-2 or TRBV6-3 and TRBJ2-1, with unresolved D. V dropped 2 bases and J dropped 6 bases, with 14 bases sitting between them. CDR1 and CDR2 from the germline V gene are MNHEY and SVGEGT. The CDR3 consists of 15 residues. CDR3 DNA: TGTGCCAGCAGTTACCTCTCACCTAGGGCCAATGAGCAGTTCTTC. It encodes CASSYLSPRANEQFF.

In this sample, this clonotype turned up many times. J is TRBJ1-1 and V is TRBV28; a weak D match, TRBD1 (6 bases). V was pared by 10 bases and J by 4 bases, with 13 bases between. Germline values: CDR1 MDHEN, CDR2 SYDVKM. The CDR3 runs 12 residues. For the CDR3, the DNA is TGTGCCACCGGACAGCCATTCACTGAAGCTTTCTTT. Its protein is CATGQPFTEAFF.